The 31 T cell receptor beta chains presented below share a single source sample, sequenced in a study of blood T cell repertoires in COVID-19. Clones were read by immunoSEQ multiplex PCR, and TCRdb kept only the in-frame ones, dropping some. The sample has around 260,000 clones, more than 80% seen once; the top ten hold 0.95% to 1.3%. Sequencing was carried out using PBMCs or T cells enriched from blood (not recorded which). The origin of the receptors is a woman under 40 who had recovered from COVID-19.

V and J are TRBV19 and TRBJ1-1, with D uncertain. The germline V and J ends were trimmed by 5 bases and 1 base, with 11 bases remaining between them. Germline loops: CDR1 LNHDA, CDR2 SQIVND (reference sequence). This CDR3 has 14 residues. The CDR3 DNA is TGTGCCAGTAGTTTTTTGAGTCAGAACACTGAAGCTTTCTTT. Protein sequence: CASSFLSQNTEAFF.

This clone was seen only a few times. At the DNA level, this CDR3 is encoded by other sequences in the same sample as well. V gene TRBV11-2 combines with J gene TRBJ1-1; possibly TRBD1 for D (5 bases). Germline V gene sequence: CDR1 SGHAT, CDR2 FQNNGV. V was cut by 3 bases and J by 0 bases, with 8 bases left in between. This CDR3 has 14 residues. Here the CDR3 DNA reads TGTGCCAGCAGCTTTGACAGAGTGAACACTGAAGCTTTCTTT. The encoded protein is CASSFDRVNTEAFF.

This chain joins TRBV5-1 and TRBJ1-4; D not certain. Germline V CDR1 and CDR2: SGHRS, YFSETQ. The V and J ends lost 4 bases and 6 bases respectively, with 13 bases between them. The CDR3 covers 14 residues. This CDR3 is CASSRSVGDEKLFF. The CDR3 DNA follows: TGCGCCAGCAGCCGTTCAGTGGGAGATGAAAAACTGTTTTTT.

J is TRBJ2-7 and V is TRBV28; tentative D call: TRBD2 (5 bases). The germline V gene encodes CDR1 MDHEN and CDR2 SYDVKM. The ends were cut back, 5 bases at V and 2 bases at J, with 13 bases in the middle. This CDR3 has 14 amino acids. CDR3 bases: TGTGCCAGCAGTGGATTCTCGGGAACCTACGAGCAGTACTTC. Its protein is CASSGFSGTYEQYF.

The chain is built from TRBV6-5 and TRBJ2-5; D possibly corresponds to TRBD1 (5 bases). This CDR3 region has 16 residues. With 1 base removed from V and 2 bases from J, the gap between germline ends came to 14 bases. Germline V CDR1 and CDR2: MNHEY, SVGAGI. The CDR3 bases are TGTGCCAGCAGTTACTGCCCCGACAGAAATCAAGAGACCCAGTACTTC. Translating it yields CASSYCPDRNQETQYF.

This rearrangement joins TRBV30 to TRBJ2-3; D possibly corresponds to TRBD2 (6 bases). V was cut by 3 bases and J by 5 bases, with 9 bases left in between. This CDR3 contains 12 residues. Germline V lookup: CDR1 GTSNPN, CDR2 SVGIG (reference sequence). CDR3 residues: CAWSGRLDTQYF. Written as DNA, the CDR3 is TGTGCCTGGAGCGGGAGACTAGATACGCAGTATTTT.

The V and J genes are TRBV10-1 and TRBJ1-5; unclear D gene. Germline assignment: CDR1 WNHNN and CDR2 SYGVQD (reference sequence). The CDR3 has 18 residues. Trimming took off 4 bases at V and 4 bases at J, with 23 bases between the two ends. The CDR3 nucleotides read TGCGCCAGCAGTGTTGCAGGACTCCCGATTGTAAGGAATCAGCCCCAGCATTTT. Residues: CASSVAGLPIVRNQPQHF.

This clone was seen once. The chain links TRBV29-1 to TRBJ1-2; unclear D gene. The CDR3 spans 11 residues. Germline V gene lookup returns CDR1 SQVTM and CDR2 ANQGSEA. V lost 1 base and J 8 bases, leaving 8 bases between the germline ends. In DNA form, the CDR3 reads TGCAGCGTTGAAGGGTCTAGCGGCTACACCTTC. Residues: CSVEGSSGYTF.

The chain has TRBV5-3 and TRBJ1-1; TRBD1 matches 8 bases. TRBV5-3 is an ORF for which the function is uncertain. V lost 0 bases to trimming and J lost 0 bases; unmatched junction nucleotides: 7. The CDR3 consists of 17 residues. This CDR3 reads CARSLAGQGTVNTEAFF. CDR3 nucleotide sequence: TGTGCCAGAAGCTTGGCTGGACAGGGAACTGTGAACACTGAAGCTTTCTTT.

The rearrangement uses TRBV9 and TRBJ2-1; TRBD2 matches 12 bases. Trimming cost V 3 bases and J 6 bases; bases outside gene matches: 1. CDR3 length: 14 amino acids. Germline V gives CDR1 SGDLS, CDR2 YYNGEE. CDR3 in DNA: TGTGCCAGCAGCGGGACTAGCGGGACCAATGAGCAGTTCTTC. Protein: CASSGTSGTNEQFF.

The chain carries TRBV7-2 and TRBJ2-5, with 8 bases that match TRBD2. The CDR3 is made up of 15 amino acids. CDR1 is SGHTA and CDR2 is FQGNSA in the germline V gene. After removal of 4 bases from V and 3 bases from J, the junction contained 7 bases not matched to a gene. CDR3 protein: CASSSGLGAEETQYF. CDR3 nucleotides: TGTGCCAGCAGCTCGGGACTAGGGGCGGAAGAGACCCAGTACTTC. Full variable domain (remainder filled in from reference TRBV7-2 and TRBJ2-5): GAGVSQSPSNKVTEKGKDVELRCDPISGHTALYWYRQSLGQGLEFLIYFQGNSAPDKSGLPSDRFSAERTGGSVSTLTIQRTQQEDSAVYLCASSSGLGAEETQYFGPGTRLLVL.

The chain employs TRBV7-2 and TRBJ1-6; D perhaps matches TRBD1 (5 bases). Trimming shortened V by 4 bases and J by 14 bases, and 9 bases separated the two germline ends. Looked up from germline, CDR1 is SGHTA and CDR2 is FQGNSA. CDR3 length: 11 residues. CDR3 DNA: TGTGCCAGCAGCTCCGTGGACACCCTCCACTTT. It translates to CASSSVDTLHF. Full variable domain (rest looked up from reference TRBV7-2 and TRBJ1-6): GAGVSQSPSNKVTEKGKDVELRCDPISGHTALYWYRQSLGQGLEFLIYFQGNSAPDKSGLPSDRFSAERTGGSVSTLTIQRTQQEDSAVYLCASSSVDTLHFGNGTRLTVT.

This rearrangement joins TRBV7-9 to TRBJ2-1, with a weak D call TRBD2 (6 bases). Germline CDR1 and CDR2: SEHNR and FQNEAQ (reference sequence). Trimming pared 5 bases from V and 2 bases from J, leaving 13 bases between. This CDR3 comprises 15 residues. In DNA, the CDR3 is TGTGCCAGCAGCCGGACGGGACTTGCCTACAATGAGCAGTTCTTC. The encoded protein is CASSRTGLAYNEQFF.

The chain employs TRBV11-2 and TRBJ1-3; 10 bases line up with TRBD1. From germline, CDR1 is SGHAT and CDR2 FQNNGV. The CDR3 is 16 residues long. After removal of 6 bases from V and 2 bases from J, the junction contained 7 bases not matched to a gene. CDR3 in amino acids: CASRPSGTGAGNTIYF. CDR3 coding DNA: TGTGCCAGCAGACCATCCGGGACAGGGGCTGGAAACACCATATATTTT.

The gene calls are TRBV7-3 and TRBJ2-2; D possibly corresponds to TRBD2 (6 bases). The CDR3 totals 18 residues. Germline V lookup: CDR1 SGHTA, CDR2 FQGTGA. V dropped 3 bases and J dropped 1 base, with 18 bases sitting between them. In DNA form, the CDR3 reads TGTGCCAGCAGCTTTCTCGCGGGATTGCCAGAGAACACCGGGGAGCTGTTTTTT. Translation: CASSFLAGLPENTGELFF.

The chain has TRBV28 and TRBJ1-6; 8 positions agree with TRBD1. CDR1 MDHEN and CDR2 SYDVKM come from the germline V gene. The CDR3 length is 15 residues. The ends lost 11 bases at V and 6 bases at J; junction bases unmatched: 12. CDR3 loop: CAGVHRTGSNSPLHF. CDR3 DNA: TGTGCCGGGGTCCATCGGACAGGGTCTAATTCACCCCTCCACTTT.

The V gene is TRBV25-1, the J gene TRBJ2-1; D may be TRBD2 (5 bases). Germline lookup yields CDR1 MGHDK and CDR2 SYGVNS. The V end was cut by 1 base, the J end by 1 base, with 11 bases between. The CDR3 loop spans 16 amino acids. CDR3 region: CASSEFTSRSYNEQFF. The CDR3 nucleotides read TGTGCCAGCAGTGAATTCACTAGTCGGTCCTACAATGAGCAGTTCTTC.

The chain uses TRBV28 and TRBJ2-3; D might be TRBD1 (6 bases). This CDR3 spans 14 amino acids. In germline, CDR1 is MDHEN, CDR2 SYDVKM. Trimming cost V 6 bases and J 0 bases, with 10 bases left between them. CDR3 nucleotides: TGTGCCAGCAGGGTAGGACAGAGCACAGATACGCAGTATTTT. Encoded protein: CASRVGQSTDTQYF.

The table lists this clone with a count of one. The V and J genes are TRBV15 and TRBJ2-7, with TRBD1 matching over 10 bases. Trimming took 0 bases from V and 3 from J; bases not matched to a gene: 8. Germline CDR1 LNHNV, CDR2 YYDKDF (reference sequence). The CDR3 extends over 17 amino acids. CDR3 in amino acids: CATSRDLPRTGGYEQYF. CDR3 nucleotides: TGTGCCACCAGCAGAGATCTCCCAAGGACAGGGGGCTACGAGCAGTACTTC.

This clone has only one observation. DNA of the CDR3: TGCAGTGCTAGTAGAGTGTTCTCTGGGGCCAACGTCCTGACTTTC. Encoded protein: CSASRVFSGANVLTF. The chain joins TRBV20-1 to TRBJ2-6; D ambiguous. Germline CDR1 is DFQATT and CDR2 is SNEGSKA (reference sequence). The CDR3 contains 15 residues. V gave up 3 bases and J gave up 0 bases, with 9 bases separating them.

The V and J genes are TRBV7-2 and TRBJ2-1; the match to TRBD2 covers 9 bases. Germline loops: CDR1 SGHTA, CDR2 FQGNSA. CDR3 size: 17 residues. Trimming removed 4 bases from V and 2 bases from J; junction bases left unmatched: 9. As DNA, the CDR3 is TGTGCCAGCAGCTACGGTCGTAGCGGGAGTGCCTACAATGAGCAGTTCTTC. Translated: CASSYGRSGSAYNEQFF.

This clone appeared many times. The chain carries TRBV5-5 and TRBJ1-1; 8 nucleotides line up with TRBD1. Trimming took 4 bases from V and 4 from J; bases not matched to a gene: 0. This CDR3 comprises 12 residues. Germline V gives CDR1 SGHKS, CDR2 YYEKEE (reference sequence). The CDR3 DNA reads as TGTGCCAGCAGCACAGGGGGCACTGAAGCTTTCTTT. Protein product: CASSTGGTEAFF.

The chain combines TRBV28 with TRBJ2-2, with D tentatively TRBD2 (6 bases). The germline CDR1 and CDR2 sequences are MDHEN and SYDVKM. The CDR3 is 16 amino acids. V was trimmed by 5 bases and J by 6 bases, leaving 19 bases between them. CDR3 region: CASSPGGQGLAGELFF. The CDR3 DNA reads as TGTGCCAGCAGTCCTGGTGGTCAGGGACTGGCCGGGGAGCTGTTTTTT. The whole variable domain, remainder taken from reference TRBV28 and TRBJ2-2, is DVKVTQSSRYLVKRTGEKVFLECVQDMDHENMFWYRQDPGLGLRLIYFSYDVKMKEKGDIPEGYSVSREKKERFSLILESASTNQTSMYLCASSPGGQGLAGELFFGEGSRLTVL.

This clone was counted once. The rearrangement links TRBV6-5 to TRBJ2-5; 10 positions agree with TRBD1. Germline V gene lookup returns CDR1 MNHEY and CDR2 SVGAGI. J gave up 4 bases and V 6 bases, and 5 bases lay outside the gene matches. This CDR3 region has 14 residues. The chain's CDR3 is CASRRTGGTETQYF. The CDR3 DNA is TGTGCCAGCAGGAGGACAGGGGGGACAGAGACCCAGTACTTC.

The chain carries TRBV28 and TRBJ1-5; tentatively, D is TRBD1 (5 bases). The CDR3 sequence is 17 residues long. The germline V gene has CDR1 MDHEN and CDR2 SYDVKM. V was shortened by 7 bases and J by 2 bases, with 21 bases between the two germline ends. CDR3 in amino acids: CASNSAGEGVGNQPQHF. The DNA of the CDR3 is TGTGCCAGCAACTCGGCGGGGGAGGGAGTTGGCAATCAGCCCCAGCATTTT.

The gene calls are TRBV28 and TRBJ2-1; the D gene is possibly TRBD1 (6 bases). V lost 5 bases to trimming and J lost 3 bases, with 14 bases between them. This CDR3 is 15 amino acids long. Per germline, CDR1 MDHEN and CDR2 SYDVKM. The CDR3 loop reads CASSIGQRFYNEQFF. CDR3 nucleotides: TGTGCCAGCAGTATCGGACAGCGCTTCTACAATGAGCAGTTCTTC. Based on the CDR3 plus reference TRBV28 and TRBJ2-1, the full variable domain is DVKVTQSSRYLVKRTGEKVFLECVQDMDHENMFWYRQDPGLGLRLIYFSYDVKMKEKGDIPEGYSVSREKKERFSLILESASTNQTSMYLCASSIGQRFYNEQFFGPGTRLTVL.

The J gene is TRBJ1-5, the V gene TRBV6-5, with D perhaps matching TRBD1 (5 bases). V was shortened by 7 bases and J by 2 bases, with 6 bases between the two germline ends. The CDR3 covers 12 residues. Germline assignment: CDR1 MNHEY and CDR2 SVGAGI. Here the CDR3 reads CASKQGNQPQHF. The CDR3 DNA is TGTGCCAGCAAACAGGGCAATCAGCCCCAGCATTTT.

In its sample, this clone was seen once. The genes are TRBV28 and TRBJ2-7; TRBD1 matches 7 bases. J was trimmed by 0 bases and V by 6 bases; bases with no gene match: 5. The CDR3 is 14 amino acids. The germline CDR1 and CDR2 sequences are MDHEN and SYDVKM. CDR3 residues: CASRKGQPSYEQYF. The DNA for the CDR3 is TGTGCCAGCAGGAAGGGACAGCCCTCCTACGAGCAGTACTTC.

This chain connects TRBV4-1 to TRBJ2-1, with D tentatively TRBD2 (5 bases). Trimming removed 1 base from V and 3 bases from J, with 13 bases in between. Per the germline V gene, CDR1 is MGHRA and CDR2 is YSYEKL. The CDR3 is 16 residues long. DNA of the CDR3: TGCGCCAGCAGCCAAGGACCGGGGTTTGGCTACAATGAGCAGTTCTTC. Its protein is CASSQGPGFGYNEQFF.

The J gene is TRBJ1-4, the V gene TRBV28, with 9 nucleotides matching TRBD1. Losses at the gene ends were 4 bases for V and 8 bases for J; bases not matched to a gene: 5. The CDR3 length is 14 residues. CDR1 is MDHEN and CDR2 is SYDVKM in the germline V gene. The CDR3 loop is CASSSIGTGEKLFF. The CDR3 nucleotides read TGTGCCAGCAGTTCCATAGGGACAGGGGAAAAACTGTTTTTT.

The genes are TRBV4-1 and TRBJ1-4; tentatively, D is TRBD1 (5 bases). Germline V CDR1 and CDR2: MGHRA, YSYEKL. The CDR3 runs 17 residues. V was pared by 6 bases and J by 7 bases, with 24 bases between. DNA of the CDR3: TGCGCCAGCAGGTACAGGACCTCTACCGTGCGCGGTGAAAAACTGTTTTTT. Residues: CASRYRTSTVRGEKLFF.